This is a list of T cell receptor beta chains from one sample in a study of neoadjuvant anti-PD-1 for oral cavity cancer. The protocol was immunoSEQ multiplex PCR, while the TCRdb copy is restricted to in-frame clones and leaves out a portion. The sample consists of about 79,000 clones, over 70% of them appearing once. This specimen was PBMCs, taken before nivolumab (anti-PD-1) treatment. These TCRs come from a person between 40 and 80 years old with oral cavity squamous cell carcinoma. CDR3s include the opening cysteine and the closing phenylalanine or tryptophan. The order of the fields is CDR3 DNA, CDR3 protein, J gene, V gene, D gene, clone size. A D gene is named only where the DNA matches it firmly. Expanded clones get a size class; other rows say once, few or many, or leave the size out.

TGTGCCAGCAAGCGGGGAGCGGGATCAGATACGCAGTATTTT,CASKRGAGSDTQYF,TRBJ2-3,TRBV6-5,TRBD2,NA
TGTGCCAGCAGCAGTAGCGGGGGCGTTTACAATGAGCAGTTCTTC,CASSSSGGVYNEQFF,TRBJ2-1,TRBV5-4,TRBD2,few
TGTGCCAGCAGCTTGGCGGGCAGGGCCTACGAGCAGTACTTC,CASSLAGRAYEQYF,TRBJ2-7,TRBV5-6,NA,NA
TGTGCCAGCAGCCACGGGAGGGGAAATGAGCAGTTCTTC,CASSHGRGNEQFF,TRBJ2-1,TRBV7-8,TRBD2,NA
TGTGCCATCAGGATATCAGGGAGGGGCGGCACAGATACGCAGTATTTT,CAIRISGRGGTDTQYF,TRBJ2-3,TRBV10-3,TRBD2,NA
TGCGCCAGCAGCTTGGACCAGGGGGGGATCTACGAGCAGTACTTC,CASSLDQGGIYEQYF,TRBJ2-7,TRBV5-1,NA,NA
TGTGCCATCAGGAGCGGGACCCAGTCATACGAGCAGTACTTC,CAIRSGTQSYEQYF,TRBJ2-7,TRBV10-3,TRBD2,NA
TGTGCCAGCAGCCTAGCGGGGCTTAGCAATGAGCAGTTCTTC,CASSLAGLSNEQFF,TRBJ2-1,TRBV5-6,TRBD2,NA
TGTGCCAGCGGACCCGTCGTGGGGCGTTACACTGAAGCTTTCTTT,CASGPVVGRYTEAFF,TRBJ1-1,TRBV7-9,NA,NA
TGCAGCGCCCGAAGGGCCTACGAGCAGTACTTC,CSARRAYEQYF,TRBJ2-7,TRBV29-1,NA,NA
TGCAGTGCTAGAGTTAGACAGGGGGAGTTCTTC,CSARVRQGEFF,TRBJ2-1,TRBV20-1,TRBD1,NA
TGCGCCAGCAGCGTCAGACCGACTGTCCCATACAATGAGCAGTTCTTC,CASSVRPTVPYNEQFF,TRBJ2-1,TRBV5-1,NA,NA
TGTGCCAGCATAGGGTTTACCACCTACGAGCAGTACTTC,CASIGFTTYEQYF,TRBJ2-7,TRBV2,NA,NA
TGTGCCAGCAGCCCCGCTTGGGGGTACGAGCAGTACTTC,CASSPAWGYEQYF,TRBJ2-7,TRBV5-4,NA,NA
TGTGCCAGCACGATGACAGGGGATGGGTTCGAGCAGTACTTC,CASTMTGDGFEQYF,TRBJ2-7,TRBV2,TRBD1,NA
TGTGCCAGTAGTATGACCAGGGTGGGGAACACTGAAGCTTTCTTT,CASSMTRVGNTEAFF,TRBJ1-1,TRBV19,NA,NA
TGTGCCACCAGCAGAGGTCGAGCTAGCGGGGCTGATGAGCAGTTCTTC,CATSRGRASGADEQFF,TRBJ2-1,TRBV15,TRBD2,NA
TGTGCCAGCAGCTTAGGAAGGGGACGGTCTGGAAACACCATATATTTT,CASSLGRGRSGNTIYF,TRBJ1-3,TRBV7-8,NA,NA
TGTGCCAGCAGTCCAGGGACAGGAGCCTACGAGCAGTACTTC,CASSPGTGAYEQYF,TRBJ2-7,TRBV28,TRBD1,NA
TGTGCCACCAACCGAGGGAACACTGAAGCTTTCTTT,CATNRGNTEAFF,TRBJ1-1,TRBV6-1,NA,NA
TGTGCCAGCAGATCGACAGGGCACTATGGCTACACCTTC,CASRSTGHYGYTF,TRBJ1-2,TRBV2,TRBD1,NA
TGTGCCAGCAGCTTAGACCTGGTGAGCTTGAGGAACACCGGGGAGCTGTTTTTT,CASSLDLVSLRNTGELFF,TRBJ2-2,TRBV11-2,NA,once
TGCGCCAGCAGTGCACCCGGGGAGCTGTTTTTT,CASSAPGELFF,TRBJ2-2,TRBV10-2,NA,NA
TGTGCCAGCAGCCTTTTCCGGGACCGGAGCACTGAAGCTTTCTTT,CASSLFRDRSTEAFF,TRBJ1-1,TRBV7-9,NA,NA
TGTGCCACCCTGCGGGCGGCGGGGATAAAGAACACTGAAGCTTTCTTT,CATLRAAGIKNTEAFF,TRBJ1-1,TRBV18,NA,few
TGTGCCAGCACCCGGCGCAGGGACTATGAGCAGTTCTTC,CASTRRRDYEQFF,TRBJ2-1,TRBV7-8,NA,few
TGTGCCAGCAGCCCGCGACAGGGAGAGGCTTTCTTT,CASSPRQGEAFF,TRBJ1-1,TRBV5-4,TRBD1,NA
TGTGCCAGCAGCACCGAGATCGGCTGGCGCTATGGCTACACCTTC,CASSTEIGWRYGYTF,TRBJ1-2,TRBV5-8,NA,NA
TGTGCCACCGAAAGAGGACTAGCGGGGGGCAATGAGCAGTTCTTC,CATERGLAGGNEQFF,TRBJ2-1,TRBV10-3,TRBD2,NA
TGTGCCAGCAGCTTATCCCTTCTAACAGATACGCAGTATTTT,CASSLSLLTDTQYF,TRBJ2-3,TRBV7-9,NA,NA
TGCGCCACAAAACCCGGGACAGGGTATGACGAGCAGTACTTC,CATKPGTGYDEQYF,TRBJ2-7,TRBV5-1,TRBD1,NA
TGTGCCAGCAGCCCCTACGCAGGGGGCGTTTACGAGCAGTACTTC,CASSPYAGGVYEQYF,TRBJ2-7,TRBV7-3,TRBD1,NA
TGTGCCAGCAGCCCGACCGGCAGTGGCGTGAACACTGAAGCTTTCTTT,CASSPTGSGVNTEAFF,TRBJ1-1,TRBV9,NA,NA
TGTGCCAGCAGGAAGGCCGGGACGACCACCGAGCAGTACTTC,CASRKAGTTTEQYF,TRBJ2-7,TRBV25-1,NA,NA
TGTGCCAGCAGCTCCGATCCTGGGACCCAAAATCAGCCCCAGCATTTT,CASSSDPGTQNQPQHF,TRBJ1-5,TRBV7-2,NA,NA
TGTGCCAGCAGCCCGTTACAGGGGCAAGGGACCCAGTACTTC,CASSPLQGQGTQYF,TRBJ2-5,TRBV7-9,TRBD1,few